Given below is one T cell receptor beta chain in context. Antigen: not known. The data originate from a study of cytomegalovirus exposure and HLA in healthy donors. The study, taken as a whole, reports: Because they were indistinguishable, some V segments, including TRBV6-2 and TRBV6-3, were excluded. On later analysis, the bulk of CMV-associated TCR beta chains appeared to be HLA-restricted.

Germline V gene sequence: CDR1 LNHDA, CDR2 SQIVND (reference sequence). This CDR3 has 15 amino acids. The germline V and J ends were trimmed by 3 bases and 7 bases, with 16 bases remaining between them. PCR involved 60 Vbeta and 13 Jbeta primers. The table came from immunoSEQ multiplex PCR; TCRdb's copy has only in-frame clones and leaves some out. The top ten clones hold around 2% of a sample with under 200,000 clones, 81% of them seen once. The sequencing sample was made of PBMCs. This TCR came from a woman aged 18-29 years in good health and CMV-seropositive. J is TRBJ1-5 and V is TRBV19; D perhaps matches TRBD1 (5 bases). The DNA of the CDR3 is TGTGCCAGTAGTATTAATCAGGGAAGAGGACAGCCCCAGCATTTT. Encoded protein: CASSINQGRGQPQHF.